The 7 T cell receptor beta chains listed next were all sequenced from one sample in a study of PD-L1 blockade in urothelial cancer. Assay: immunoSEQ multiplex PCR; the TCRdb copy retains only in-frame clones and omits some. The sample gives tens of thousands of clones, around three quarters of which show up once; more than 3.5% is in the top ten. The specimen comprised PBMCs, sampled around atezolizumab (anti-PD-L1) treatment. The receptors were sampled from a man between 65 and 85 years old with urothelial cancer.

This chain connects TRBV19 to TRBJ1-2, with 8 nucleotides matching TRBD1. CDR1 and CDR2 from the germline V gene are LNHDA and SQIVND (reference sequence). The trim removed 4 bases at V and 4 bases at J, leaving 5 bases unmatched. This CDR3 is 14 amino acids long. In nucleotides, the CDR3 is TGTGCCAGTAGTACACGGACAGGGTCCTATGGCTACACCTTC. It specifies CASSTRTGSYGYTF.

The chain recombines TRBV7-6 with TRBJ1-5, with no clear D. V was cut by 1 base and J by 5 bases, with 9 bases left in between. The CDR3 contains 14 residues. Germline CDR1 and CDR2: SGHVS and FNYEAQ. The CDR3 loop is CASSLEVGDQPQHF. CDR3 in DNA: TGTGCCAGCAGCTTAGAGGTCGGGGATCAGCCCCAGCATTTT.

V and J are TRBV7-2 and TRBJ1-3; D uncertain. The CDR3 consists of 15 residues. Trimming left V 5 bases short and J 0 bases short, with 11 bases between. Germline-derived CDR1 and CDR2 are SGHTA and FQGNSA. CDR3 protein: CASSPDWSSGNTIYF. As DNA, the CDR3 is TGTGCCAGCAGCCCGGACTGGAGCTCTGGAAACACCATATATTTT.

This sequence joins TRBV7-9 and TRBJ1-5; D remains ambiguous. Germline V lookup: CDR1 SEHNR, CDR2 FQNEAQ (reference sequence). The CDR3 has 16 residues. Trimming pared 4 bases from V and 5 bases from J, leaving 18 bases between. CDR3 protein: CASSSNRHGLDQPQHF. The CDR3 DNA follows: TGTGCCAGCAGCTCCAATAGACACGGCTTGGATCAGCCCCAGCATTTT.

CDR3 protein: CASSSGTGNYGYTF. CDR3 bases: TGTGCCAGCAGCTCCGGGACAGGGAACTATGGCTACACCTTC. The rearrangement joins TRBV7-2 to TRBJ1-2, with 9 bases fitting TRBD1. The CDR3 is 14 amino acids. With 4 bases clipped from V and 2 bases from J, the junction kept 2 bases outside the gene matches. Germline V lookup: CDR1 SGHTA, CDR2 FQGNSA.

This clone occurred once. CDR3 amino acids: CASSQGTGGTDTQYF. DNA for the CDR3: TGCGCCAGCAGCCAGGGGACAGGGGGGACAGATACGCAGTATTTT. This sequence joins TRBV5-1 and TRBJ2-3; 11 bases agree with TRBD1. The CDR3 extends over 15 amino acids. The trim removed 4 bases at V and 3 bases at J, leaving 4 bases unmatched. The germline CDR1 and CDR2 sequences are SGHRS and YFSETQ.

In nucleotides, the CDR3 is TGTGCCAGTAGTATTCGGACAGGAAATCAGCCCCAGCATTTT. Its protein product is CASSIRTGNQPQHF. The chain recombines TRBV19 with TRBJ1-5; 7 nucleotides agree with TRBD1. In germline, CDR1 is LNHDA, CDR2 SQIVND (reference sequence). With 3 bases clipped from V and 4 bases from J, the junction kept 3 bases outside the gene matches. The CDR3 loop spans 14 amino acids.